The 21 T cell receptor beta chains given below trace back to one sample, sequenced in a study of shared clonotypes between healthy human individuals. Cells designated naive CD8 were CD45RO-negative and were positively selected for CCR7, with terminally differentiated effector memory CD45RA+ cells excluded. The table came from immunoSEQ multiplex PCR; TCRdb's copy has only in-frame clones and leaves some out. The data show some 2 million clones, approximately 94% seen once. The sequencing sample was made of naive CD8+ T cells sorted from blood. The receptors come from a man aged 18 to 30 in good health.

The chain recombines TRBV4-1 with TRBJ2-7; D unresolved. Germline CDR1 is MGHRA and CDR2 is YSYEKL. Trimming removed 0 bases from V and 2 bases from J, with 8 bases in between. This CDR3 is 14 amino acids long. CDR3 in amino acids: CASSQEPAPYEQYF. The CDR3 DNA sequence: TGCGCCAGCAGCCAAGAGCCAGCGCCCTACGAGCAGTACTTC.

The chain is built from TRBV15 and TRBJ1-4, with no clear D. This CDR3 is built from 15 residues. V was clipped by 5 bases and J by 0 bases, with 10 bases between them. CDR1 is LNHNV, CDR2 YYDKDF, per germline (reference sequence). The chain's CDR3 is CATSLQSATNEKLFF. In DNA form, the CDR3 reads TGTGCCACCAGCTTACAGAGTGCAACTAATGAAAAACTGTTTTTT.

V and J are TRBV27 and TRBJ2-2; D not resolved. Trimming stripped 3 bases from V and 1 base from J, with 9 bases between. The CDR3 runs 15 residues. Germline V lookup: CDR1 MNHEY, CDR2 SMNVEV (reference sequence). The CDR3 coding sequence is TGTGCCAGCAGTTTCGGCACCATGAACACCGGGGAGCTGTTTTTT. Translated: CASSFGTMNTGELFF.

The CDR3 DNA follows: TGTGCCAGCAGCTCAAGCGGCGGGGAGCTGTTTTTT. This gives the protein CASSSSGGELFF. V is TRBV7-6 and J is TRBJ2-2, with D maybe TRBD2 (5 bases). The CDR3 contains 12 residues. The V end lost 4 bases, the J end lost 7 bases, and 7 bases lay between the germline ends. Germline assignment: CDR1 SGHVS and CDR2 FNYEAQ.

The chain carries TRBV5-4 and TRBJ2-7; D may be TRBD2 (7 bases). Germline CDR1 is SGHNT and CDR2 is YYREEE (reference sequence). Deletions cut 2 bases from V and 5 bases from J, with 11 bases between. This CDR3 has 13 amino acids. The CDR3 region has the DNA TGTGCCAGCAGCTTTGCGGGGGCTGACGAGCAGTACTTC. Encoded protein: CASSFAGADEQYF.

The CDR3 loop is CASSLVGFDEQYF. CDR3 coding DNA: TGCGCCAGCAGCCTCGTGGGGTTCGACGAGCAGTACTTC. The J gene is TRBJ2-7, the V gene TRBV4-3; D gene ambiguous. V lost 4 bases to trimming and J lost 5 bases, with 12 bases between them. The CDR3 has 13 residues. Germline loops: CDR1 LGHNA, CDR2 YSLEER.

This sequence joins TRBV13 and TRBJ2-1; 7 bases map to TRBD2. Germline V gene data show CDR1 as PRHDT and CDR2 as FYEKMQ (reference sequence). V lost 3 bases to trimming and J lost 3 bases; unmatched junction nucleotides: 2. The CDR3 extends over 14 amino acids. The CDR3 bases are TGTGCCAGCAGCTTGGCTAGCGGCTACAATGAGCAGTTCTTC. Protein: CASSLASGYNEQFF.

The rearrangement links TRBV7-9 to TRBJ2-7, with D hard to call. The CDR3 contains 14 residues. The germline V gene has CDR1 SEHNR and CDR2 FQNEAQ (reference sequence). V lost 2 bases and J 2 bases, leaving 10 bases between the germline ends. The CDR3, as DNA: TGTGCCAGCAGCTTAAATATTGGGACCTACGAGCAGTACTTC. It yields the protein CASSLNIGTYEQYF.

The chain has TRBV4-1 and TRBJ2-2, with 9 bases that match TRBD2. Trimming cost V 4 bases and J 4 bases; bases outside gene matches: 7. This CDR3 is built from 16 residues. Per the germline V gene, CDR1 is MGHRA and CDR2 is YSYEKL. The CDR3 here is CASSPVAGELTGELFF. The CDR3 bases are TGCGCCAGCAGCCCGGTAGCGGGAGAGCTCACCGGGGAGCTGTTTTTT.

The chain uses TRBV7-2 and TRBJ2-5; weak D call: TRBD2 (6 bases). CDR3 length equals 14 residues. Germline V gene data show CDR1 as SGHTA and CDR2 as FQGNSA. V lost 5 bases, J lost 5 bases, and 15 bases lay in between. The CDR3 spells CASSDSRLVETQYF. The CDR3 DNA reads as TGTGCCAGCAGCGATAGTCGACTAGTTGAGACCCAGTACTTC.

V usage is TRBV27 and J usage is TRBJ2-1; no reliable D call. This CDR3 contains 14 residues. Germline V gives CDR1 MNHEY, CDR2 SMNVEV (reference sequence). V dropped 2 bases and J dropped 2 bases, with 7 bases sitting between them. The CDR3, as DNA: TGTGCCAGCAGTTTAATAGGGACCTACAATGAGCAGTTCTTC. This sequence encodes CASSLIGTYNEQFF.

The gene calls are TRBV2 and TRBJ2-5; D gene ambiguous. In germline, CDR1 is SNHLY, CDR2 FYNNEI. The CDR3 length is 15 residues. V dropped 2 bases and J dropped 4 bases, with 14 bases sitting between them. CDR3: CASSEYEGLLETQYF. The CDR3 DNA sequence: TGTGCCAGCAGTGAATATGAAGGTTTGTTAGAGACCCAGTACTTC.

The chain is built from TRBV7-6 and TRBJ1-1; no firm D call. V was clipped by 1 base and J by 1 base, with 10 bases between them. Germline CDR1 and CDR2: SGHVS and FNYEAQ. The CDR3 totals 15 residues. CDR3 region: CASSLVLGQNTEAFF. CDR3 nucleotide sequence: TGTGCCAGCAGCTTAGTACTCGGGCAGAACACTGAAGCTTTCTTT.

The gene calls are TRBV4-1 and TRBJ2-1; D might be TRBD2 (6 bases). Germline-derived CDR1 and CDR2 are MGHRA and YSYEKL. The CDR3 contains 16 residues. V was clipped by 4 bases and J by 7 bases, with 20 bases between them. CDR3 coding DNA: TGCGCCAGCAGCCTCACCCAGGGAGGAGTAACAAATGAGCAGTTCTTC. Residues: CASSLTQGGVTNEQFF.

This clone has a single count. V is TRBV7-9 and J is TRBJ1-1; TRBD1 might be the D (6 bases). Trimming pared 6 bases from V and 6 bases from J, leaving 11 bases between. Germline V gene data show CDR1 as SEHNR and CDR2 as FQNEAQ (reference sequence). The CDR3 totals 12 residues. The DNA of the CDR3 is TGTGCCAGCAGTACACAGGGCGCTGAAGCTTTCTTT. Residues: CASSTQGAEAFF.

The CDR3 sequence: CSATTGNEQYF. The CDR3 DNA sequence: TGCAGTGCTACTACAGGAAACGAGCAGTACTTC. The V gene is TRBV20-1, the J gene TRBJ2-7, with D possibly being TRBD1 (5 bases). This CDR3 contains 11 residues. The V end lost 4 bases, the J end lost 5 bases, and 9 bases lay between the germline ends. Germline-derived CDR1 and CDR2 are DFQATT and SNEGSKA (reference sequence).

V gene TRBV6-5 combines with J gene TRBJ2-3; 10 nucleotides match TRBD1. Germline V gene data show CDR1 as MNHEY and CDR2 as SVGAGI. Trimming at V came to 4 bases and at J to 4 bases, leaving 5 bases not matched to a gene. This CDR3 spans 15 amino acids. Here the CDR3 reads CASSSGTGVPDTQYF. In DNA, the CDR3 is TGTGCCAGCAGTTCCGGGACAGGGGTTCCAGATACGCAGTATTTT.

The V and J genes are TRBV5-4 and TRBJ1-1; TRBD1 matches at 7 bases. CDR3 length equals 15 residues. Germline V lookup: CDR1 SGHNT, CDR2 YYREEE (reference sequence). V was pared by 5 bases and J by 7 bases, with 14 bases of the junction left unmatched. The CDR3 loop reads CASRPRGGEDNEAFF. In DNA, the CDR3 is TGTGCCAGCAGACCCAGGGGGGGGGAAGATAATGAAGCTTTCTTT. Drawing the rest from reference TRBV5-4 and TRBJ1-1, the complete variable domain is ETGVTQSPTHLIKTRGQQVTLRCSSQSGHNTVSWYQQALGQGPQFIFQYYREEENGRGNFPPRFSGLQFPNYSSELNVNALELDDSALYLCASRPRGGEDNEAFFGQGTRLTVV.

CDR3 loop: CASSLGFKNTEAFF. CDR3 nucleotide sequence: TGTGCCAGCAGCTTAGGCTTCAAGAACACTGAAGCTTTCTTT. This sequence joins TRBV7-2 and TRBJ1-1; D gene unclear. V was pared by 1 base and J by 1 base, with 7 bases between. The CDR3 sequence is 14 residues long. CDR1 is SGHTA, CDR2 FQGNSA, per germline.

The chain recombines TRBV6-1 with TRBJ1-1, with D possibly TRBD1 on 6 matching bases. Trimming shortened V by 3 bases and J by 3 bases, and 14 bases separated the two germline ends. The CDR3 spans 15 residues. Germline V gene lookup returns CDR1 MNHNS and CDR2 SASEGT. DNA of the CDR3: TGTGCCAGCAGTGATCCTAGGACAGTTCACACTGAAGCTTTCTTT. It encodes CASSDPRTVHTEAFF.

The count of this clone is one. V is TRBV4-3 and J is TRBJ1-1; the D is unclear. CDR1 is LGHNA and CDR2 is YSLEER in the germline V gene. Trimming removed 0 bases at V and 1 base at J, with 9 bases between. CDR3 length equals 15 residues. As DNA, the CDR3 is TGCGCCAGCAGCCAAGAACTGACCACGAACACTGAAGCTTTCTTT. As protein: CASSQELTTNTEAFF.